The following is a TCR beta chain sequence with its context. Its cognate antigen is unknown. Germline V gene lookup returns CDR1 DFQATT and CDR2 SNEGSKA (reference sequence). The V gene end was trimmed by 7 bases and the J gene end by 4 bases; junction bases not matched to a gene: 8. The CDR3 length is 15 residues. This entry belongs to a study of liver allograft versus peripheral blood T cells. Study information: Recipients' peripheral blood supplied the T cell receptor repertoires against which those in transplanted livers were compared. Whole-study findings and limits: According to reports, the T cell receptor repertoires inside liver allografts differed from those in peripheral blood.

One entry per CDR3 protein results from TCRdb running MiXCR on the reads. The data contain 5,000 to 7,000 distinct CDR3 sequences, around 15% of them singletons. This clonotype was obtained from a human patient who had a liver transplant. The graft donor may account for some of the T cells. The chain is built from TRBV20-1 and TRBJ2-1, with 12 positions matching TRBD1. This CDR3 is CSVSRDRGLYNEQFF. The CDR3 coding sequence is TGCAGTGTTAGCCGGGACAGGGGGCTATACAATGAGCAGTTCTTC.